A single sample is the source of the 8 T cell receptor beta chains below, sequenced in a study of sequential checkpoint blockade in melanoma. Profiling relied on immunoSEQ multiplex PCR, and the TCRdb table lists in-frame clones only, not all of them. The data show 1,500 to 2,000 clones, roughly 19% seen once. Regarding treatment: randomized to nivolumab then ipilimumab (arm A) or the reverse (arm B). The input for sequencing was tumor tissue (inferred from file names), taken from a patient given nivolumab and ipilimumab in sequence. The origin of the receptors is a human donor with melanoma.

The rearrangement uses TRBV6-8 and TRBJ2-1, with D unclear. From germline, CDR1 is MNHGY and CDR2 SAAAGT. This CDR3 comprises 13 residues. V lost 4 bases, J lost 4 bases, and 8 bases lay in between. The DNA for the CDR3 is TGTGCCAGCAGTTTGGACCAATACAATGAGCAGTTCTTC. Translated, it gives CASSLDQYNEQFF.

The chain couples TRBV5-1 to TRBJ1-2, with D unresolved. The CDR3 sequence is 15 residues long. Germline values: CDR1 SGHRS, CDR2 YFSETQ. V was clipped by 0 bases and J by 4 bases, with 13 bases between them. The CDR3 region has the DNA TGCGCCAGCAGCTTGGCCGGGCAGCCAGGCTATGGCTACACCTTC. It yields the protein CASSLAGQPGYGYTF.

The chain recombines TRBV19 with TRBJ2-5; TRBD2 aligns across 13 bases. There are 17 residues in the CDR3. V was clipped by 7 bases and J by 7 bases; unmatched bases: 15. Germline lookup yields CDR1 LNHDA and CDR2 SQIVND (reference sequence). In DNA, the CDR3 is TGTGCCAGTACGACTAGCGGGGGGCCGCGGTTGGCGGGGACCCAGTACTTC. It encodes CASTTSGGPRLAGTQYF.

By frequency in the sample, this clone is medium-sized. The genes are TRBV11-3 and TRBJ2-7; 9 bases are shared with TRBD2. This CDR3 has 14 amino acids. Germline trimming cut 3 bases from V and 7 bases from J; bases unmatched to any gene: 7. CDR1 SGHNT and CDR2 YENEEA come from the germline V gene. The CDR3 nucleotides are TGTGCCAGCAGCTTGGGCGGGAGGGGATTGGAGCAGTACTTC. Its translation is CASSLGGRGLEQYF.

Details on this clone: Sequence at one end of the junction differs from germline and may be a read error. V is TRBV13 and J is TRBJ1-2; 8 positions match TRBD1. The CDR3 consists of 18 residues. In germline, CDR1 is PRHDT, CDR2 FYEKMQ (reference sequence). The CDR3, as DNA: TGTGCCAGCAGCCTAGGACAGGGCCTAAGTAGCCTTACATATGGCTACACCTTC. This gives the protein CASSLGQGLSSLTYGYTF.

This clone was counted only a few times. This sequence joins TRBV6-8 and TRBJ2-6; 9 bases map to TRBD1. J gave up 0 bases and V 5 bases, and 8 bases lay outside the gene matches. There are 18 residues in the CDR3. Germline V gives CDR1 MNHGY, CDR2 SAAAGT. The DNA of the CDR3 is TGTGCCAGCAGTGCCTACAGGGGGCAGGGCTCTGGGGCCAACGTCCTGACTTTC. Translation gives CASSAYRGQGSGANVLTF.

This clone is medium-sized by share. The J gene is TRBJ2-2, the V gene TRBV23-1; a weak D match, TRBD1 (5 bases). TRBV23-1 is an ORF, and what it does is uncertain. With 6 bases removed from V and 13 bases from J, the gap between germline ends came to 21 bases. This CDR3 has 14 amino acids. The CDR3 DNA reads TGCGCCAGCAGCCAAGAATTTCGGACAAGGGTGCTGTTTTTT. Its protein product is CASSQEFRTRVLFF.

This chain links TRBV18 with TRBJ2-7, with D maybe TRBD2 (6 bases). Germline V gene data show CDR1 as KGHSH and CDR2 as LQKENI. The CDR3 has 15 residues. The V end was cut by 1 base, the J end by 3 bases, with 13 bases between. The CDR3 DNA reads as TGTGCCAGCTCACCACTTCCGGGACTTTACTACGAGCAGTACTTC. This encodes CASSPLPGLYYEQYF.